One sample yielded the 32 T cell receptor beta chains listed below, sequenced in a study of OX40 agonist ivuxolimab in advanced cancers. TCRdb's table, derived via immunoSEQ multiplex PCR, lists solely in-frame clones and lacks some. The table lists roughly 70,000 clones, 85% of them singletons, with less than 5% in the top ten. The specimen was CD4+ or CD8+ T cells sorted from blood, collected in a trial of the OX40 agonist ivuxolimab. The receptors were sampled from an adult with an advanced solid tumor such as melanoma, head and neck, liver or kidney cancer.

The V call is TRBV2, the J call TRBJ2-2, with D possibly being TRBD1 (6 bases). V lost 6 bases to trimming and J lost 9 bases, with 8 bases between them. The CDR3 runs 11 residues. The germline gives CDR1 SNHLY, CDR2 FYNNEI. This CDR3 reads CASRGARELFF. Written as DNA, the CDR3 is TGTGCCAGCAGGGGGGCGAGGGAGCTGTTTTTT.

V usage is TRBV7-2 and J usage is TRBJ2-7; either TRBD1 or TRBD2 may fit D (5 bases each). V was cut by 8 bases and J by 3 bases, with 14 bases left in between. The CDR3 contains 13 residues. Germline V gene data show CDR1 as SGHTA and CDR2 as FQGNSA. CDR3 DNA: TGTGCCAGCGGGACCTCATGGGACTACGAGCAGTACTTC. This translates into CASGTSWDYEQYF. The full variable domain, in which reference TRBV7-2 and TRBJ2-7 provide the parts outside the CDR3, is GAGVSQSPSNKVTEKGKDVELRCDPISGHTALYWYRQSLGQGLEFLIYFQGNSAPDKSGLPSDRFSAERTGGSVSTLTIQRTQQEDSAVYLCASGTSWDYEQYFGPGTRLTVT.

This chain connects TRBV6-6 to TRBJ1-1; D possibly corresponds to TRBD1 (5 bases). The germline V and J ends were trimmed by 7 bases and 3 bases, with 12 bases remaining between them. The CDR3 extends over 13 amino acids. Germline V lookup: CDR1 MNHNY, CDR2 SVGAGI (reference sequence). This CDR3 reads CASTDGGYTEAFF. CDR3 nucleotide sequence: TGTGCCAGCACTGACGGGGGATACACTGAAGCTTTCTTT.

The gene calls are TRBV19 and TRBJ1-5, with TRBD1 matching over 8 bases. With 5 bases clipped from V and 3 bases from J, the junction kept 9 bases outside the gene matches. The CDR3 runs to 16 residues. Germline V CDR1 and CDR2: LNHDA, SQIVND (reference sequence). This CDR3 reads CASSSRQGQDNQPQHF. The CDR3 DNA follows: TGTGCCAGTAGTTCAAGACAGGGGCAGGACAATCAGCCCCAGCATTTT.

The V and J genes are TRBV6-5 and TRBJ1-3; D perhaps matches TRBD1 (5 bases). Trimming took off 2 bases at V and 0 bases at J, with 11 bases between the two ends. There are 16 residues in the CDR3. Germline values: CDR1 MNHEY, CDR2 SVGAGI. The CDR3 spells CASSYLGQISGNTIYF. CDR3 coding DNA: TGTGCCAGCAGTTACCTCGGACAAATCTCTGGAAACACCATATATTTT.

The chain has TRBV7-8 and TRBJ2-1; D call uncertain. CDR1 and CDR2 (germline): SGHVS, FQNEAQ. CDR3 length equals 14 residues. Trimming pared 1 base from V and 4 bases from J, leaving 8 bases between. The DNA for the CDR3 is TGTGCCAGCAGCTTAGAAGGAAGGTACAATGAGCAGTTCTTC. Amino acid sequence: CASSLEGRYNEQFF.

The J gene is TRBJ1-5, the V gene TRBV6-1; the match to TRBD1 covers 7 bases. V gave up 8 bases and J gave up 8 bases; unmatched junction bases: 9. This CDR3 has 13 amino acids. Germline assignment: CDR1 MNHNS and CDR2 SASEGT. CDR3 amino acids: CASGFEQGKPQHF. CDR3 bases: TGTGCCAGCGGATTCGAACAGGGGAAGCCCCAGCATTTT.

V and J are TRBV28 and TRBJ1-2; the D is unclear. V dropped 7 bases and J dropped 4 bases, with 10 bases sitting between them. The CDR3 is 12 amino acids. Germline values: CDR1 MDHEN, CDR2 SYDVKM. CDR3 amino acids: CASISGGYGYTF. CDR3 DNA: TGTGCCAGCATTAGCGGCGGCTATGGCTACACCTTC.

The J gene is TRBJ1-1, the V gene TRBV6-1, with D maybe TRBD1 (5 bases). The germline V gene encodes CDR1 MNHNS and CDR2 SASEGT. The CDR3 length is 13 residues. Trimming took off 9 bases at V and 0 bases at J, with 11 bases between the two ends. The CDR3: CASRQSLNTEAFF. CDR3 nucleotide sequence: TGTGCCAGTCGACAGTCATTGAACACTGAAGCTTTCTTT.

V is TRBV18 and J is TRBJ1-2; no clear D. Trimming shortened V by 3 bases and J by 4 bases, and 9 bases separated the two germline ends. The CDR3 length is 13 residues. The V gene's germline CDR1 is KGHSH and CDR2 LQKENI. The CDR3 nucleotides are TGTGCCAGCTCACCGTCAGATAGCTATGGCTACACCTTC. Translation gives CASSPSDSYGYTF.

The chain uses TRBV6-5 and TRBJ1-2; D is unclear. CDR3 length: 12 amino acids. V was pared by 6 bases and J by 4 bases, with 9 bases between. The germline CDR1 and CDR2 sequences are MNHEY and SVGAGI. CDR3 DNA: TGTGCCAGCAGCACGGTCGGCTATGGCTACACCTTC. It encodes CASSTVGYGYTF.

The chain uses TRBV7-8 and TRBJ1-6; 7 bases fit TRBD1. After removal of 5 bases from V and 12 bases from J, the junction contained 4 bases not matched to a gene. The germline gives CDR1 SGHVS, CDR2 FQNEAQ. The CDR3 has 12 amino acids. The CDR3 region is CASSPRTGPLHF. CDR3 nucleotide sequence: TGTGCCAGCAGCCCGCGGACAGGACCCCTCCACTTT.

The chain couples TRBV27 to TRBJ2-1, with 14 bases that match TRBD2. Germline V CDR1 and CDR2: MNHEY, SMNVEV (reference sequence). This CDR3 has 17 residues. V trimming: 6 bases; J trimming: 2 bases; junction bases outside the gene matches: 6. The CDR3: CASRATSGGVTYNEQFF. As DNA, the CDR3 is TGTGCCAGCAGGGCGACTAGCGGGGGGGTTACCTACAATGAGCAGTTCTTC.

The chain links TRBV7-6 to TRBJ1-1; D is unclear. CDR3 length: 14 residues. Per the germline V gene, CDR1 is SGHVS and CDR2 is FNYEAQ. Trimming stripped 2 bases from V and 4 bases from J, with 11 bases between. The CDR3 coding sequence is TGTGCCAGCAGCTTACAACGGGGAAGCACTGAAGCTTTCTTT. It encodes CASSLQRGSTEAFF.

This chain joins TRBV28 and TRBJ1-1; perhaps TRBD1 as D (5 bases). Trimming pared 3 bases from V and 3 bases from J, leaving 14 bases between. This CDR3 comprises 15 residues. Looked up from germline, CDR1 is MDHEN and CDR2 is SYDVKM. The CDR3 DNA is TGTGCCAGCAGTTTTAATCGGGGGAGGTACACTGAAGCTTTCTTT. Protein product: CASSFNRGRYTEAFF. Filled out from reference TRBV28 and TRBJ1-1, the complete variable domain reads DVKVTQSSRYLVKRTGEKVFLECVQDMDHENMFWYRQDPGLGLRLIYFSYDVKMKEKGDIPEGYSVSREKKERFSLILESASTNQTSMYLCASSFNRGRYTEAFFGQGTRLTVV.

V is TRBV9 and J is TRBJ2-6; no clear D gene. V lost 4 bases, J lost 0 bases, and 8 bases lay in between. The CDR3 consists of 15 residues. The V gene's germline CDR1 is SGDLS and CDR2 YYNGEE. The CDR3, as DNA: TGTGCCAGCAGCCCATTGAGCTCTGGGGCCAACGTCCTGACTTTC. The encoded protein is CASSPLSSGANVLTF.

The chain is built from TRBV7-3 and TRBJ1-2; 9 bases are shared with TRBD1. V lost 5 bases, J lost 6 bases, and 4 bases stayed unmatched. Germline V gene sequence: CDR1 SGHTA, CDR2 FQGTGA. The CDR3 runs 13 residues. CDR3 DNA: TGTGCCAGCAGCCTCACAGGGGGCAATGGCTACACCTTC. Protein sequence: CASSLTGGNGYTF.

The chain is built from TRBV6-5 and TRBJ2-7; possibly TRBD1 for D (6 bases). There are 15 residues in the CDR3. Trimming removed 5 bases at V and 6 bases at J, with 20 bases between. Germline V gene data show CDR1 as MNHEY and CDR2 as SVGAGI. The CDR3 bases are TGTGCCAGCAGTCTGGGGGCGGGCAACCTGGGCGAGCAGTACTTC. Protein: CASSLGAGNLGEQYF.

This chain joins TRBV5-3 and TRBJ2-6; D not certain. TRBV5-3 is annotated as an ORF whose role is uncertain. The CDR3 is made up of 17 amino acids. Between the trimmed V and J ends, which lost 2 bases and 2 bases, there was a span of 14 bases. CDR3 amino acids: CARSFKKKGPGANVLTF. DNA for the CDR3: TGTGCCAGAAGCTTTAAGAAAAAGGGCCCTGGGGCCAACGTCCTGACTTTC.

This rearrangement joins TRBV28 to TRBJ2-2; D is possibly TRBD2 (5 bases). The V end lost 7 bases, the J end lost 1 base, and 13 bases lay between the germline ends. Germline V gene data show CDR1 as MDHEN and CDR2 as SYDVKM. The CDR3 sequence is 15 residues long. CDR3 residues: CASNPLRENTGELFF. CDR3 nucleotide sequence: TGTGCCAGCAATCCTCTACGGGAGAACACCGGGGAGCTGTTTTTT.

The chain carries TRBV7-8 and TRBJ2-1; possibly TRBD2 for D (6 bases). Trimming took 2 bases from V and 7 from J, leaving 12 bases between them. CDR3 length equals 14 residues. Germline V gene data show CDR1 as SGHVS and CDR2 as FQNEAQ. The CDR3 sequence is CASSLILAENEQFF. The CDR3 DNA follows: TGTGCCAGCAGCTTAATTTTAGCGGAGAATGAGCAGTTCTTC.

The V call is TRBV21-1, the J call TRBJ2-7; TRBD2, the D gene given by the table, was not confirmed from the DNA. TRBV21-1 is recorded as a pseudogene. This CDR3 spans 17 amino acids. The CDR3 DNA reads as TGTGCCAGCAGCAAAGCGCTACTAGCGGGAGGGCCCCACGAGCAGTACTTC. Residues: CASSKALLAGGPHEQYF.

V and J are TRBV18 and TRBJ1-2; 7 nucleotides align to TRBD1. Looked up from germline, CDR1 is KGHSH and CDR2 is LQKENI. CDR3 size: 13 residues. Germline trimming cut 4 bases from V and 3 bases from J; bases unmatched to any gene: 2. The CDR3 here is CASSQGADYGYTF. The CDR3 nucleotides are TGTGCCAGCTCACAGGGGGCGGACTATGGCTACACCTTC.

The gene calls are TRBV30 and TRBJ2-2; a weak D match, TRBD2 (5 bases). In germline, CDR1 is GTSNPN, CDR2 SVGIG (reference sequence). The CDR3 extends over 12 amino acids. With 5 bases removed from V and 1 base from J, the gap between germline ends came to 5 bases. This CDR3 reads CAWGLNTGELFF. In DNA form, the CDR3 reads TGTGCCTGGGGACTGAACACCGGGGAGCTGTTTTTT.

The V gene is TRBV30, the J gene TRBJ2-1; D remains ambiguous. CDR1 is GTSNPN, CDR2 SVGIG, per germline (reference sequence). The germline V and J ends were trimmed by 2 bases and 9 bases, with 11 bases remaining between them. This CDR3 is built from 12 residues. This chain's CDR3 is CAWSLRPGEQFF. Written as DNA, the CDR3 is TGTGCCTGGAGTCTCAGACCCGGTGAGCAGTTCTTC.

The rearrangement links TRBV27 to TRBJ1-1; D is unresolved. Germline-derived CDR1 and CDR2 are MNHEY and SMNVEV (reference sequence). The CDR3 covers 13 residues. The ends were cut back, 0 bases at V and 3 bases at J, with 5 bases in the middle. The CDR3 coding sequence is TGTGCCAGCAGTTTATCACGGGACACTGAAGCTTTCTTT. Encoded protein: CASSLSRDTEAFF.

This chain uses TRBV6-5 with TRBJ2-5; tentatively, D is TRBD2 (5 bases). Per germline, CDR1 MNHEY and CDR2 SVGAGI. CDR3 length: 16 residues. Trimming removed 0 bases at V and 1 base at J, with 12 bases between. The DNA of the CDR3 is TGTGCCAGCAGTTACTCCGCGGGCGCACCCCAAGAGACCCAGTACTTC. Its protein product is CASSYSAGAPQETQYF.

This CDR3 is CASKVQTPGGNQPQHF. The CDR3 region has the DNA TGTGCCAGCAAAGTTCAAACCCCCGGGGGCAATCAGCCCCAGCATTTT. V is TRBV19 and J is TRBJ1-5, with D unresolved. Germline CDR1 reads LNHDA; CDR2 reads SQIVND (reference sequence). Trimming took off 9 bases at V and 2 bases at J, with 20 bases between the two ends. This CDR3 is 16 amino acids long.

The chain carries TRBV20-1 and TRBJ1-4; D gene ambiguous. The ends were cut back, 4 bases at V and 8 bases at J, with 5 bases in the middle. The length of the CDR3 is 10 residues. Germline CDR1 and CDR2: DFQATT and SNEGSKA (reference sequence). The CDR3 DNA reads TGCAGTGCTAAGGGCGAAAAACTGTTTTTT. Its protein product is CSAKGEKLFF.

The J gene is TRBJ1-1, the V gene TRBV19; D is ambiguous. The CDR3 is made up of 12 amino acids. V was pared by 10 bases and J by 1 base, with 10 bases between. Germline-derived CDR1 and CDR2 are LNHDA and SQIVND (reference sequence). The chain's CDR3 is CATRAANTEAFF. The DNA of the CDR3 is TGTGCCACCAGAGCCGCGAACACTGAAGCTTTCTTT.

This chain joins TRBV18 and TRBJ1-6, with 8 bases identical to TRBD1. The germline V gene has CDR1 KGHSH and CDR2 LQKENI. The CDR3 loop spans 15 amino acids. The V gene end was trimmed by 4 bases and the J gene end by 8 bases; junction bases not matched to a gene: 7. The CDR3 DNA reads TGTGCCAGCTCACTTGCGAACAGGGGGTATTCACCCCTCCACTTT. Its protein is CASSLANRGYSPLHF.

This chain connects TRBV28 to TRBJ2-5; no firm D call. The DNA end lines up better with TRBJ2-7; the J call may be wrong. This CDR3 is built from 15 residues. The germline V gene encodes CDR1 MDHEN and CDR2 SYDVKM. The CDR3 DNA is TGTGCCAGCAGTTCTACCGGCTCACCCTCCTACGAGCAGTACTTC. Its protein product is CASSSTGSPSYEQYF.